The 8 T cell receptor beta chains listed next were all sequenced from one sample in a study of shared clonotypes between healthy human individuals. Measured with immunoSEQ multiplex PCR; TCRdb has only the in-frame clones, and not every one. The sample carries some 500,000 clones, about 96% recorded once. The sequenced sample consisted of naive CD4+ T cells sorted from blood. The subset was: CD45RA+ positively selected. The receptors derive from a woman between 25 and 40 years old in good health.

V and J are TRBV28 and TRBJ2-4; the match to TRBD1 covers 9 bases. J lost 5 bases, V lost 5 bases, and 4 bases had no gene match. Germline values: CDR1 MDHEN, CDR2 SYDVKM. This CDR3 has 14 amino acids. The CDR3 DNA follows: TGTGCCAGCAGTAATACAGGGGGCGAAAACATTCAGTACTTC. This sequence encodes CASSNTGGENIQYF. Variable domain in full (rest from reference TRBV28 and TRBJ2-4): DVKVTQSSRYLVKRTGEKVFLECVQDMDHENMFWYRQDPGLGLRLIYFSYDVKMKEKGDIPEGYSVSREKKERFSLILESASTNQTSMYLCASSNTGGENIQYFGAGTRLSVL.

V usage is TRBV6-1 and J usage is TRBJ1-4; D perhaps matches TRBD1 (6 bases). The CDR3 loop spans 15 amino acids. V lost 6 bases to trimming and J lost 2 bases, with 13 bases between them. Germline V gene data show CDR1 as MNHNS and CDR2 as SASEGT. CDR3 bases: TGTGCCAGCAGACCCGACGGACAGACTAATGAAAAACTGTTTTTT. This encodes CASRPDGQTNEKLFF.

The chain recombines TRBV11-2 with TRBJ2-1; TRBD1 aligns across 8 bases. CDR3 length: 13 amino acids. Germline lookup yields CDR1 SGHAT and CDR2 FQNNGV. V dropped 3 bases and J dropped 6; count of bases not matched to a gene: 1. The CDR3 DNA is TGTGCCAGCAGCTTCGACAGGGGCAATGAGCAGTTCTTC. Translation: CASSFDRGNEQFF. The whole variable domain, filled in from reference TRBV11-2 and TRBJ2-1, reads EAGVAQSPRYKIIEKRQSVAFWCNPISGHATLYWYQQILGQGPKLLIQFQNNGVVDDSQLPKDRFSAERLKGVDSTLKIQPAKLEDSAVYLCASSFDRGNEQFFGPGTRLTVL.

J is TRBJ2-1 and V is TRBV7-8; 11 bases align to TRBD2. Germline trimming cut 4 bases from V and 3 bases from J; bases unmatched to any gene: 5. The CDR3 spans 16 residues. Germline V CDR1 and CDR2: SGHVS, FQNEAQ. In DNA, the CDR3 is TGTGCCAGCAGCTCCCGACTAGCGGGAATCTACAATGAGCAGTTCTTC. It encodes CASSSRLAGIYNEQFF.

The chain recombines TRBV19 with TRBJ1-2; D possibly corresponds to TRBD1 (6 bases). Looked up from germline, CDR1 is LNHDA and CDR2 is SQIVND (reference sequence). V lost 5 bases and J 4 bases, leaving 11 bases between the germline ends. The CDR3 spans 13 residues. The CDR3 is CASSQQGPYGYTF. The CDR3 coding sequence is TGTGCCAGTAGTCAACAGGGTCCCTATGGCTACACCTTC.

The gene calls are TRBV4-1 and TRBJ2-5; D gene unclear. This CDR3 has 13 residues. V lost 8 bases and J 5 bases, leaving 15 bases between the germline ends. CDR1 and CDR2 from the germline V gene are MGHRA and YSYEKL. CDR3 bases: TGCGCCAGCGCGCTTGTCTTATCCGAGACCCAGTACTTC. Its protein product is CASALVLSETQYF.

V gene TRBV7-9 combines with J gene TRBJ2-7, with TRBD1 matching 11 bases. In germline, CDR1 is SEHNR, CDR2 FQNEAQ (reference sequence). The CDR3 sequence is 16 residues long. With 2 bases clipped from V and 7 bases from J, the junction kept 10 bases outside the gene matches. The CDR3: CASSLMWTGGSEEQYF. The CDR3, as DNA: TGTGCCAGCAGCTTAATGTGGACAGGGGGCTCGGAAGAGCAGTACTTC.

The chain recombines TRBV4-1 with TRBJ1-3; D call uncertain. CDR3 length: 20 amino acids. Germline CDR1 reads MGHRA; CDR2 reads YSYEKL. The V end lost 2 bases, the J end lost 0 bases, and 23 bases lay between the germline ends. The CDR3, as DNA: TGCGCCAGCAGCCAACTAACTTCACACCTGGGCCGAAGCTCTGGAAACACCATATATTTT. Encoded protein: CASSQLTSHLGRSSGNTIYF.